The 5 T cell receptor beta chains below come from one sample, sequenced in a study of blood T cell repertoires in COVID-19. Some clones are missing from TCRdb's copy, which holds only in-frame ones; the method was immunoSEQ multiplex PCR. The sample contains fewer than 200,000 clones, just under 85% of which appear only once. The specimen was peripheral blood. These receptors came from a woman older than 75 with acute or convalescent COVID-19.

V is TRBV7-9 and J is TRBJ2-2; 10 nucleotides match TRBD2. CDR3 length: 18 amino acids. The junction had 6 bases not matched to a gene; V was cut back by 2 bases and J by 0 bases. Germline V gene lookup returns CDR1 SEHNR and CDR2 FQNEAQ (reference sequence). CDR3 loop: CASSLSRLAGTNTGELFF. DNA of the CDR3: TGTGCCAGCAGCTTATCTAGACTAGCGGGTACGAACACCGGGGAGCTGTTTTTT.

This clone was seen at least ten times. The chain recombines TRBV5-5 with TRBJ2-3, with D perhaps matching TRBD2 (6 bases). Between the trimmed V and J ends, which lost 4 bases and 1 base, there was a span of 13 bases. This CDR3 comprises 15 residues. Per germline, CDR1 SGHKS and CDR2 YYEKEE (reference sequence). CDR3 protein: CASSVTGEGTDTQYF. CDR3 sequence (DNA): TGTGCCAGCAGCGTGACGGGAGAAGGCACAGATACGCAGTATTTT.

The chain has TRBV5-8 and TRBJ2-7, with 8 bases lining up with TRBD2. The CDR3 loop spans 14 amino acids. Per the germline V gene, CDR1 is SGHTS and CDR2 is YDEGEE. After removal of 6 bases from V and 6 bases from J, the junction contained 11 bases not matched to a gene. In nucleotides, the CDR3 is TGTGCCAGCACCCGAGCGGGAGACTCTCGCGAGCAGTACTTC. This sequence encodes CASTRAGDSREQYF.

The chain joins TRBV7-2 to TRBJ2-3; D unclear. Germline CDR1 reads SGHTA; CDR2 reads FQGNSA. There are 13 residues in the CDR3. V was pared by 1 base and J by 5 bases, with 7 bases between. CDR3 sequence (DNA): TGTGCCAGCAGCTTAGTCCGTTTAGATACGCAGTATTTT. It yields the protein CASSLVRLDTQYF.

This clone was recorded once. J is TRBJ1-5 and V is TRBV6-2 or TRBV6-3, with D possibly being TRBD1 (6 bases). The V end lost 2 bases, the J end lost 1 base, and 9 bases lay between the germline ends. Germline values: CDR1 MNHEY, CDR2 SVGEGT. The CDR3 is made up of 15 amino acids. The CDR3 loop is CASSYHRESNQPQHF. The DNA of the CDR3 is TGTGCCAGCAGTTACCACAGGGAAAGCAATCAGCCCCAGCATTTT.